A single TCR beta chain is shown here with its context. Its antigen is not identified. This entry is derived from a study of cytomegalovirus exposure and HLA in healthy donors. Study in general: Of over 300 genotyped donors, 70% to 85% clustered with self-reported Caucasian donors.

Whole-study results and caveats: CMV antigen specificity was confirmed in vitro for a few CMV-associated chains. Reportedly, fewer N-insertions than the approximately 690-donor mean appeared in an Asian-associated ancestry cluster in a later analysis.

It was healthy bone marrow donors who served as donors. Both 60 Vbeta primers and 13 Jbeta primers went into the PCR. The repertoire was sequenced with immunoSEQ multiplex PCR; TCRdb's copy has only in-frame clones and lacks some. The sample lists approximately 110,000 clones, approximately 69% seen once, with 4.2% in the top ten. The junction had 6 bases not matched to a gene; V was cut back by 5 bases and J by 6 bases. The germline CDR1 and CDR2 sequences are ENHRY and SYGVKD. The CDR3 spans 14 residues. The clonotype was recovered from a woman aged 40 to 50 in good health and CMV-seropositive. Sequenced input: PBMCs. The chain combines TRBV10-3 with TRBJ2-1, with TRBD2 matching 8 bases. The CDR3 sequence is CAISRGLAPNEQFF. The CDR3 bases are TGTGCCATCAGTCGTGGACTAGCACCCAATGAGCAGTTCTTC.